The 22 T cell receptor beta chains below all came from one sample that was sequenced in a study of T-cell reconstitution after alpha-beta-depleted transplantation in children (dated by TCRdb to the mid-2010s). The sample's treatment or condition label, in plain terms: allogeneic hematopoietic cell transplantation with graft depleted of TCRalphabeta T cells and CD19 B cells. The library was produced with PCR. The sequencer listed for this sample is Illumina HiSeq 2500. TCR libraries were prepared with molecular barcoding, using unique molecular identifiers to normalize TCRbeta repertoire quantification. The raw public reads went through TCRdb reprocessing: fastp at Q25, MiXCR clone calling, in-frame beta chains kept. For every CDR3 protein sequence, its rows merge into one entry that carries the most common genes and DNA. This sample gives some 840,000 distinct CDR3 sequences in total; roughly 15% of them show up just once. The ten most abundant clones make up just under 5% of the sample.

The material sequenced was PBMCs, mostly from graft donor cells, taken 360 days after TCRalphabeta/CD19-depleted stem cell transplant. Receptor source: a male patient aged 5 to 17 who had a stem cell transplant for acute lymphoblastic leukemia, so the T cells may come from the graft donor.

This chain joins TRBV7-3 and TRBJ2-3; 7 bases align to TRBD2. V dropped 4 bases and J dropped 2; count of bases not matched to a gene: 12. Germline V lookup: CDR1 SGHTA, CDR2 FQGTGA. CDR3 length: 17 amino acids. CDR3 nucleotide sequence: TGTGCCAGCAGCTCGGGACTAAGCGAACCCTACACAGATACGCAGTATTTT. Translated, it gives CASSSGLSEPYTDTQYF.

J is TRBJ2-2 and V is TRBV2; TRBD1 aligns across 8 bases. This CDR3 contains 18 residues. The J segment lost 0 bases and the V segment lost 3 bases, leaving 9 bases of the junction unmatched. The germline V gene has CDR1 SNHLY and CDR2 FYNNEI. DNA for the CDR3: TGTGCCAGCAGTGACGGAGGCAGGGGGCTGTCGAACACCGGGGAGCTGTTTTTT. This encodes CASSDGGRGLSNTGELFF.

This clonotype was picked up many times. The gene calls are TRBV5-1 and TRBJ2-1; TRBD1 matches at 9 bases. V shed 1 base and J 8 bases; nucleotides not matched to a gene: 10. From germline, CDR1 is SGHRS and CDR2 YFSETQ. The CDR3 totals 16 residues. CDR3 coding DNA: TGCGCCAGCAGCTTGATCGGGACAGGGCTGCTGGATGAGCAGTTCTTC. Amino acids: CASSLIGTGLLDEQFF. Full variable domain (rest looked up from reference TRBV5-1 and TRBJ2-1): KAGVTQTPRYLIKTRGQQVTLSCSPISGHRSVSWYQQTPGQGLQFLFEYFSETQRNKGNFPGRFSGRQFSNSRSEMNVSTLELGDSALYLCASSLIGTGLLDEQFFGPGTRLTVL.

The rearrangement uses TRBV18 and TRBJ1-1; TRBD1 matches at 9 bases. The V gene end was trimmed by 3 bases and the J gene end by 6 bases; junction bases not matched to a gene: 11. Germline assignment: CDR1 KGHSH and CDR2 LQKENI. The CDR3 is made up of 16 amino acids. The CDR3 reads CASSPEGTGSTAEAFF. The CDR3 nucleotides are TGTGCCAGCTCACCGGAGGGGACAGGGAGTACGGCTGAAGCTTTCTTT.

This chain uses TRBV12-3 or TRBV12-4 with TRBJ2-1; 7 nucleotides agree with TRBD2. This CDR3 comprises 15 residues. The junction had 7 bases not matched to a gene; V was cut back by 5 bases and J by 3 bases. CDR3 loop: CASSGPAGDYNEQFF. The CDR3, as DNA: TGTGCCAGCAGTGGACCCGCGGGAGACTACAATGAGCAGTTCTTC.

This rearrangement joins TRBV24-1 to TRBJ2-2, with D uncertain. CDR3 length: 16 residues. Looked up from germline, CDR1 is KGHDR and CDR2 is SFDVKD. V dropped 7 bases and J dropped 7 bases, with 21 bases sitting between them. The CDR3 DNA reads as TGTGCCACCAGCACCGCCTCCCAAGGCCTACACGGGGAGCTGTTTTTT. Protein: CATSTASQGLHGELFF.

The chain joins TRBV7-6 to TRBJ2-7, with a tentative D call TRBD2 (5 bases). CDR3 size: 14 residues. Germline values: CDR1 SGHVS, CDR2 FNYEAQ. The V gene lost 6 bases and the J gene lost 0 bases, with 12 bases spanning the gap. CDR3 sequence: CASRPEAHSYEQYF. CDR3 in DNA: TGTGCCAGCAGACCGGAGGCTCACTCCTACGAGCAGTACTTC.

The J gene is TRBJ2-3, the V gene TRBV4-1; 16 bases fit TRBD2. The J segment lost 2 bases and the V segment lost 3 bases, leaving 8 bases of the junction unmatched. The CDR3 runs 19 residues. Germline values: CDR1 MGHRA, CDR2 YSYEKL. CDR3 in amino acids: CASSQSGTSGRGYTDTQYF. In DNA, the CDR3 is TGCGCCAGCAGCCAGTCCGGGACTAGCGGGAGGGGCTACACAGATACGCAGTATTTT.

This chain links TRBV24-1 with TRBJ2-5; weak D call: TRBD2 (6 bases). The CDR3 consists of 12 residues. The germline V and J ends were trimmed by 9 bases and 3 bases, with 10 bases remaining between them. Germline V lookup: CDR1 KGHDR, CDR2 SFDVKD. The DNA of the CDR3 is TGTGCCACCGCGGGACTTGAAGAGACCCAGTACTTC. It specifies CATAGLEETQYF.

Ten or more counts support this clonotype. The V gene is TRBV12-3 or TRBV12-4, the J gene TRBJ1-4; a possible D gene is TRBD1 (5 bases). The V end lost 1 base, the J end lost 11 bases, and 11 bases lay between the germline ends. This CDR3 contains 13 residues. The CDR3 region has the DNA TGTGCCAGCAGTTTAGATGGGGGTGACAAACTGTTTTTT. This translates into CASSLDGGDKLFF.

This clonotype has just a few counts. The genes are TRBV7-6 and TRBJ1-1, with D unresolved. With 0 bases removed from V and 5 bases from J, the gap between germline ends came to 7 bases. Germline V CDR1 and CDR2: SGHVS, FNYEAQ. The CDR3 consists of 13 residues. DNA of the CDR3: TGTGCCAGCAGCTTAGCGGCCTGGACTGAAGCTTTCTTT. It encodes CASSLAAWTEAFF.

This clonotype was seen a single time. This chain connects TRBV12-3 or TRBV12-4 to TRBJ2-3; TRBD1 aligns across 7 bases. The CDR3 loop spans 16 amino acids. V lost 4 bases, J lost 4 bases, and 11 bases stayed unmatched. The CDR3 DNA reads as TGTGCCAGCAGTTCCCCCCCGGGACAGTTATCAGATACGCAGTATTTT. This sequence encodes CASSSPPGQLSDTQYF.

This clonotype occurred a few times. The V and J genes are TRBV20-1 and TRBJ2-1; 7 bases line up with TRBD2. The CDR3 contains 14 residues. Looked up from germline, CDR1 is DFQATT and CDR2 is SNEGSKA (reference sequence). Unmatched junction bases numbered 8, after V lost 3 bases and J lost 6 bases. CDR3 amino acids: CSASPRLASNEQFF. CDR3 bases: TGCAGTGCTAGCCCACGACTAGCCTCCAATGAGCAGTTCTTC.

This clonotype was observed a few times. The chain couples TRBV14 to TRBJ1-4; TRBD1 might be the D (5 bases). Germline V lookup: CDR1 SGHDN, CDR2 FVKESK. The V end lost 4 bases, the J end lost 7 bases, and 10 bases lay between the germline ends. The CDR3 extends over 13 amino acids. The CDR3 reads CASSLRTSEKLFF. In DNA, the CDR3 is TGTGCCAGCAGCCTCCGGACATCTGAAAAACTGTTTTTT.

The chain joins TRBV5-1 to TRBJ2-3, with 9 bases identical to TRBD2. Germline V gene lookup returns CDR1 SGHRS and CDR2 YFSETQ. V dropped 4 bases and J dropped 3; count of bases not matched to a gene: 6. The CDR3 covers 15 residues. The CDR3: CASSNRGRETDTQYF. The CDR3 DNA follows: TGCGCCAGCAGCAACCGCGGGAGGGAAACAGATACGCAGTATTTT.

CDR3 in amino acids: CASSSTHGLAGVAGELFF. The CDR3 region has the DNA TGCGCCAGCAGCTCCACTCATGGACTAGCGGGAGTAGCCGGGGAGCTGTTTTTT. The J gene is TRBJ2-2, the V gene TRBV5-1, with 13 bases fitting TRBD2. From germline, CDR1 is SGHRS and CDR2 YFSETQ. The CDR3 runs 18 residues. The V segment lost 3 bases and the J segment 6 bases; nucleotides outside the gene matches: 11.

This clonotype has only a few counts. The chain is built from TRBV20-1 and TRBJ2-5, with TRBD1 matching 7 bases. The V segment lost 5 bases and the J segment 2 bases; nucleotides outside the gene matches: 5. CDR1 and CDR2 from the germline V gene are DFQATT and SNEGSKA (reference sequence). The CDR3 loop spans 13 amino acids. The CDR3 nucleotides read TGCAGTGCTTGGGACAGTTCACAAGAGACCCAGTACTTC. It translates to CSAWDSSQETQYF.

A few counts support this clonotype. The chain is built from TRBV5-1 and TRBJ1-2; 10 nucleotides line up with TRBD1. The CDR3 sequence is 17 residues long. Trimming at V came to 5 bases and at J to 1 base, leaving 11 bases not matched to a gene. Looked up from germline, CDR1 is SGHRS and CDR2 is YFSETQ. The CDR3 nucleotides are TGCGCCAGCAGATTCCAGACAGGGGGCTTCAATAACTATGGCTACACCTTC. Amino acid sequence: CASRFQTGGFNNYGYTF.

This clonotype showed up many times. The chain recombines TRBV5-6 with TRBJ2-1, with 14 bases matching TRBD2. Trimming took 2 bases from V and 7 from J; bases not matched to a gene: 5. Germline-derived CDR1 and CDR2 are SGHDT and YYEEEE. The CDR3 runs to 16 residues. The chain's CDR3 is CASSLRTSGRRNEQFF. The CDR3 DNA follows: TGTGCCAGCAGCTTACGGACTAGCGGGAGGCGAAATGAGCAGTTCTTC.

This clonotype has a count of ten or more. V gene TRBV7-2 combines with J gene TRBJ2-3; D remains unclear. CDR1 and CDR2 (germline): SGHTA, FQGNSA. V lost 4 bases, J lost 2 bases, and 4 bases lay in between. The length of the CDR3 is 12 residues. CDR3 residues: CASSYFTDTQYF. The CDR3 DNA sequence: TGTGCCAGCAGCTATTTCACAGATACGCAGTATTTT.

This clonotype was found many times. This CDR3 is CASSYLGTGTTNEQFF. The CDR3 nucleotides are TGTGCCAGCAGTTACCTTGGGACCGGGACTACAAATGAGCAGTTCTTC. The chain is built from TRBV6-5 and TRBJ2-1; 7 nucleotides agree with TRBD2. CDR1 is MNHEY and CDR2 is SVGAGI in the germline V gene. V shed 2 bases and J 7 bases; nucleotides not matched to a gene: 11. The CDR3 consists of 16 residues.

This clonotype was found a few times. The V and J genes are TRBV19 and TRBJ1-1; D is unclear. The CDR3 is made up of 11 amino acids. The ends were cut back, 8 bases at V and 1 base at J, with 5 bases in the middle. CDR1 and CDR2 (germline): LNHDA, SQIVND (reference sequence). The CDR3 here is CASRKNTEAFF. The DNA for the CDR3 is TGTGCCAGTCGAAAGAACACTGAAGCTTTCTTT.